One sample yielded the 3 T cell receptor beta chains listed below, sequenced in a study of human T cells and chemical hapten exposure. Whole blood, unfractionated, served as the material for total RNA extraction. Unique molecular identifiers were attached to individual cDNA molecules within the library. Using its own MiXCR run on the reads, TCRdb lists one record per CDR3 protein. Among around 120,000 distinct CDR3 sequences listed, approximately 9.3% were seen once. The specimen was whole blood. The receptor set was obtained from a human donor in good health. Some clones in this sample may be carry-over from other donors' samples.

This clonotype was picked up a small number of times. This chain connects TRBV10-3 to TRBJ2-1, with TRBD2 matching over 12 bases. J gave up 8 bases and V 2 bases, and 16 bases lay outside the gene matches. Germline V lookup: CDR1 ENHRY, CDR2 SYGVKD. The CDR3 has 19 amino acids. CDR3: CAISEATPATSGSIDEQFF. The CDR3 nucleotides are TGTGCCATCAGTGAGGCAACCCCGGCGACTAGCGGGAGTATCGATGAGCAGTTCTTC.

A few counts support this clonotype. In DNA, the CDR3 is TGCAGTGGCCGGGACAGGTTTAGTGAAGCTTTCTTT. This translates into CSGRDRFSEAFF. J is TRBJ1-1 and V is TRBV20-1; 8 bases are shared with TRBD1. V lost 7 bases to trimming and J lost 7 bases; unmatched junction nucleotides: 8. Germline CDR1 is DFQATT and CDR2 is SNEGSKA (reference sequence). The CDR3 runs 12 residues.

Many counts were recorded for this clonotype. V is TRBV6-1 and J is TRBJ1-2, with no clear D. The CDR3 runs to 14 residues. Germline CDR1 reads MNHNS; CDR2 reads SASEGT. V lost 7 bases and J 5 bases, leaving 17 bases between the germline ends. The CDR3 nucleotides read TGTGCCAGCACCCCTTTCCCAGCGGGGTATGGCTACACCTTC. Amino acid sequence: CASTPFPAGYGYTF.